The 23 T cell receptor beta chains presented below share a single source sample, sequenced in a study of cytomegalovirus exposure and HLA in healthy donors. Profiling relied on immunoSEQ multiplex PCR, and the TCRdb table lists in-frame clones only, not all of them. The sample holds some 180,000 clones, 80% to 90% seen once. Sequencing was performed on PBMCs. The receptors were sampled from a woman in her 30s in good health and CMV-seronegative.

As DNA, the CDR3 is TGTGCCAGCAGCTTAGTCCCGACAACGGGGAAAGCTTTCTTT. Amino acids: CASSLVPTTGKAFF. The chain couples TRBV11-2 to TRBJ1-1, with unresolved D. This CDR3 has 14 residues. Trimming took 1 base from V and 9 from J, leaving 15 bases between them. Germline values: CDR1 SGHAT, CDR2 FQNNGV.

A few counts support this clone. J is TRBJ2-3 and V is TRBV9, with TRBD1 as a possible D gene (5 bases). The V end lost 4 bases, the J end lost 4 bases, and 13 bases lay between the germline ends. CDR3 length: 14 amino acids. Germline CDR1 SGDLS, CDR2 YYNGEE. CDR3 nucleotides: TGTGCCAGCAGCCTAAGTGGGGCCGCAGATACGCAGTATTTT. It encodes CASSLSGAADTQYF. Drawing the rest from reference TRBV9 and TRBJ2-3, the complete variable domain is DSGVTQTPKHLITATGQRVTLRCSPRSGDLSVYWYQQSLDQGLQFLIQYYNGEERAKGNILERFSAQQFPDLHSELNLSSLELGDSALYFCASSLSGAADTQYFGPGTRLTVL.

The gene calls are TRBV6-5 and TRBJ2-7; TRBD1 agrees at 11 bases. Trimming took 5 bases from V and 2 from J; bases not matched to a gene: 5. This CDR3 region has 15 residues. Germline V gene sequence: CDR1 MNHEY, CDR2 SVGAGI. The CDR3 sequence is CASSRTGGATYEQYF. Here the CDR3 DNA reads TGTGCCAGCAGTAGGACAGGGGGCGCGACCTACGAGCAGTACTTC.

The V call is TRBV5-4, the J call TRBJ2-5; the D gene is possibly TRBD2 (5 bases). Germline V gives CDR1 SGHNT, CDR2 YYREEE (reference sequence). V dropped 4 bases and J dropped 5 bases, with 9 bases sitting between them. CDR3 length: 12 residues. CDR3 region: CASSPTGETQYF. The CDR3 DNA sequence: TGTGCCAGCAGCCCGACGGGGGAGACCCAGTACTTC.

In its sample, this clone was seen a few times. The chain combines TRBV29-1 with TRBJ2-1, with 13 bases lining up with TRBD2. The junction had 6 bases not matched to a gene; V was cut back by 4 bases and J by 0 bases. The CDR3 length is 17 residues. Germline CDR1 reads SQVTM; CDR2 reads ANQGSEA. The CDR3 sequence: CSVGGTSGVLSYNEQFF. The CDR3 DNA follows: TGCAGCGTTGGGGGGACTAGCGGGGTTCTCTCCTACAATGAGCAGTTCTTC.

This clone showed up just a few times. The CDR3 region has the DNA TGCGCCAGCAGCTTGGCGGGAGGGCCCGTTACCTACGAGCAGTACTTC. Protein product: CASSLAGGPVTYEQYF. The V gene is TRBV5-1, the J gene TRBJ2-7; 8 bases agree with TRBD2. Per germline, CDR1 SGHRS and CDR2 YFSETQ. Trimming cost V 0 bases and J 2 bases; bases outside gene matches: 7. The CDR3 runs to 16 residues.

This chain connects TRBV7-9 to TRBJ1-2, with a possible D match to TRBD1 (6 bases). The CDR3 is 13 amino acids. The V and J ends lost 6 bases and 5 bases respectively, with 13 bases between them. From germline, CDR1 is SEHNR and CDR2 FQNEAQ (reference sequence). CDR3 sequence: CASRGTGKYGYTF. Written as DNA, the CDR3 is TGTGCCAGCAGGGGAACAGGGAAATATGGCTACACCTTC.

This clone has more than one count but fewer than ten. V usage is TRBV29-1 and J usage is TRBJ2-7; 7 positions agree with TRBD1. The CDR3 consists of 12 residues. Germline lookup yields CDR1 SQVTM and CDR2 ANQGSEA. V dropped 4 bases and J dropped 7; count of bases not matched to a gene: 7. The CDR3 sequence: CSVVPTGVEQYF. CDR3 bases: TGCAGCGTTGTGCCCACAGGGGTAGAGCAGTACTTC.

V is TRBV28 and J is TRBJ2-7; 7 positions agree with TRBD1. CDR1 is MDHEN and CDR2 is SYDVKM in the germline V gene. The CDR3 loop spans 16 amino acids. The ends lost 2 bases at V and 2 bases at J; junction bases unmatched: 9. The CDR3, as DNA: TGTGCCAGCAGTTTAGCCCAGACAGGGTACCCCTACGAGCAGTACTTC. This encodes CASSLAQTGYPYEQYF.

This CDR3 reads CASSPRTGSNYGYTF. CDR3 sequence (DNA): TGTGCCAGCAGCCCTCGGACAGGGTCTAACTATGGCTACACCTTC. V usage is TRBV7-9 and J usage is TRBJ1-2; 8 positions agree with TRBD1. This CDR3 is 15 amino acids long. V lost 5 bases and J lost 0; bases outside the gene matches: 5. Germline lookup yields CDR1 SEHNR and CDR2 FQNEAQ (reference sequence).

As for this clone: The same CDR3 also results from other DNA sequences found in this sample. The V and J genes are TRBV2 and TRBJ1-1; D might be TRBD1 (5 bases). Germline CDR1 and CDR2: SNHLY and FYNNEI. This CDR3 region has 13 residues. V shed 7 bases and J shed 1 base, with 10 bases lying between them. This CDR3 reads CASTTGENTEAFF. The DNA for the CDR3 is TGTGCCAGCACGACGGGGGAGAACACTGAAGCTTTCTTT. The variable domain in full, completed from reference TRBV2 and TRBJ1-1, reads EPEVTQTPSHQVTQMGQEVILRCVPISNHLYFYWYRQILGQKVEFLVSFYNNEISEKSEIFDDQFSVERPDGSNFTLKIRSTKLEDSAMYFCASTTGENTEAFFGQGTRLTVV.

The chain has TRBV4-2 and TRBJ1-1; 9 bases line up with TRBD1. Trimming took 0 bases from V and 11 from J; bases not matched to a gene: 10. The CDR3 consists of 15 residues. CDR1 and CDR2 (germline): LGHNA, YNFKEQ. CDR3 nucleotides: TGTGCCAGCAGCCAAGATTTGGCCGGACAGGGGAAGGCTTTCTTT. Protein: CASSQDLAGQGKAFF.

The chain has TRBV11-2 and TRBJ1-2; 8 bases fit TRBD1. The V gene end was trimmed by 1 base and the J gene end by 4 bases; junction bases not matched to a gene: 5. This CDR3 has 15 amino acids. CDR1 SGHAT and CDR2 FQNNGV come from the germline V gene. The CDR3 nucleotides read TGTGCCAGCAGCTTAGGTCGCACAGGGGGCTATGGCTACACCTTC. The encoded protein is CASSLGRTGGYGYTF.

V gene TRBV4-2 combines with J gene TRBJ2-1; 10 bases fit TRBD2. Unmatched junction bases numbered 14, after V lost 1 base and J lost 2 bases. CDR1 is LGHNA and CDR2 is YNFKEQ in the germline V gene. This CDR3 contains 20 residues. The chain's CDR3 is CASSQATGLADNRAYNEQFF. The CDR3 nucleotides are TGTGCCAGCAGCCAAGCTACCGGACTAGCGGACAACAGGGCCTACAATGAGCAGTTCTTC.

CDR3 protein: CSVQGAANEKLFF. The CDR3 nucleotides read TGCAGCGTCCAGGGGGCAGCTAATGAAAAACTGTTTTTT. The chain uses TRBV29-1 and TRBJ1-4; TRBD1 aligns across 8 bases. After removal of 6 bases from V and 3 bases from J, the junction contained 3 bases not matched to a gene. The V gene's germline CDR1 is SQVTM and CDR2 ANQGSEA. The CDR3 extends over 13 amino acids.

The V and J genes are TRBV5-1 and TRBJ2-2; 11 nucleotides align to TRBD2. Germline CDR1 SGHRS, CDR2 YFSETQ. J was trimmed by 1 base and V by 3 bases; bases with no gene match: 8. CDR3 length equals 18 residues. CDR3 bases: TGCGCCAGCAGCTACTCGTCCGGGACTAGCGGGAACACCGGGGAGCTGTTTTTT. It translates to CASSYSSGTSGNTGELFF.

This rearrangement joins TRBV30 to TRBJ2-7; 8 bases are a match to TRBD2. CDR1 and CDR2 from the germline V gene are GTSNPN and SVGIG (reference sequence). Germline trimming cut 7 bases from V and 3 bases from J; bases unmatched to any gene: 8. The CDR3 is 13 amino acids. CDR3 sequence: CALTGGAGYEQYF. CDR3 DNA: TGTGCCTTAACGGGGGGGGCGGGCTACGAGCAGTACTTC.

The rearrangement uses TRBV28 and TRBJ2-7; the match to TRBD1 covers 9 bases. V shed 8 bases and J 3 bases; nucleotides not matched to a gene: 2. The CDR3 covers 12 residues. From germline, CDR1 is MDHEN and CDR2 SYDVKM. The DNA of the CDR3 is TGTGCCAGCCGGGACAGGGTCTACGAGCAGTACTTC. Its protein is CASRDRVYEQYF. The full variable domain, rest sourced from reference TRBV28 and TRBJ2-7, is DVKVTQSSRYLVKRTGEKVFLECVQDMDHENMFWYRQDPGLGLRLIYFSYDVKMKEKGDIPEGYSVSREKKERFSLILESASTNQTSMYLCASRDRVYEQYFGPGTRLTVT.

This chain joins TRBV7-3 and TRBJ1-2; 10 bases line up with TRBD1. The CDR3 consists of 13 residues. V was clipped by 5 bases and J by 9 bases; unmatched bases: 6. Looked up from germline, CDR1 is SGHTA and CDR2 is FQGTGA. CDR3 region: CASSPGTGDRYTF. DNA of the CDR3: TGTGCCAGCAGCCCCGGGACAGGGGATCGCTACACCTTC.

The chain carries TRBV7-8 and TRBJ2-2; D not certain. Trimming removed 1 base from V and 6 bases from J, with 3 bases in between. Per the germline V gene, CDR1 is SGHVS and CDR2 is FQNEAQ. CDR3 length: 12 residues. CDR3 nucleotides: TGTGCCAGCAGCTTAGTCTCCGGGGAGCTGTTTTTT. Translating it yields CASSLVSGELFF.

The chain uses TRBV7-7 and TRBJ2-1, with D unresolved. Germline V gene data show CDR1 as SSHAT and CDR2 as FNYEAQ (reference sequence). The CDR3 is made up of 16 amino acids. V dropped 2 bases and J dropped 2 bases, with 13 bases sitting between them. The CDR3: CASSLTLQPAYNEQFF. DNA for the CDR3: TGTGCCAGCAGCTTAACCCTACAGCCCGCCTACAATGAGCAGTTCTTC.

V and J are TRBV9 and TRBJ2-1; 7 nucleotides match TRBD2. Per the germline V gene, CDR1 is SGDLS and CDR2 is YYNGEE. V trimming: 0 bases; J trimming: 1 base; junction bases outside the gene matches: 7. The length of the CDR3 is 17 residues. CDR3 bases: TGTGCCAGCAGCGTAGAAATTGCTAGCGGTTCCTACAATGAGCAGTTCTTC. This sequence encodes CASSVEIASGSYNEQFF.

About this clone itself: The sample carries other DNA sequences with the same CDR3. This CDR3 reads CASSTGQGYEQYF. The CDR3 bases are TGTGCCAGTAGTACGGGACAGGGCTACGAGCAGTACTTC. This chain uses TRBV19 with TRBJ2-7, with 9 positions matching TRBD1. Germline loops: CDR1 LNHDA, CDR2 SQIVND (reference sequence). With V trimmed by 4 bases and J by 3 bases, 1 base remained unmatched. The CDR3 totals 13 residues. The whole variable domain, filled in from reference TRBV19 and TRBJ2-7, reads DGGITQSPKYLFRKEGQNVTLSCEQNLNHDAMYWYRQDPGQGLRLIYYSQIVNDFQKGDIAEGYSVSREKKESFPLTVTSAQKNPTAFYLCASSTGQGYEQYFGPGTRLTVT.